These 26 T cell receptor beta chains were all obtained from the same sample, sequenced in a study of blood T cell repertoires in COVID-19. The data were produced by immunoSEQ multiplex PCR, yet TCRdb's version contains in-frame clones alone and is incomplete. The sample has 90,000 to 150,000 clones, around 85% seen once; the top ten hold under 4%. The specimen was peripheral blood. Receptors originate from a man in his 60s with acute or convalescent COVID-19.

This clone was detected a few times. V is TRBV5-5 and J is TRBJ2-7, with TRBD1 matching 11 bases. Trimming took 3 bases from V and 2 from J; bases not matched to a gene: 4. This CDR3 is 15 amino acids long. Germline CDR1 and CDR2: SGHKS and YYEKEE (reference sequence). The DNA for the CDR3 is TGTGCCAGCAGCTGGGGACAGGGGGGACCCTACGAGCAGTACTTC. Protein product: CASSWGQGGPYEQYF.

V usage is TRBV28 and J usage is TRBJ1-2; 12 bases are a match to TRBD1. Looked up from germline, CDR1 is MDHEN and CDR2 is SYDVKM. With V trimmed by 7 bases and J by 4 bases, 7 bases remained unmatched. The CDR3 has 15 residues. The CDR3 bases are TGTGCCAGCATGGGACAGGGGGCTGATGTCTATGGCTACACCTTC. Amino acid sequence: CASMGQGADVYGYTF.

V is TRBV11-1 and J is TRBJ2-3, with TRBD2 matching 8 bases. The CDR3 extends over 15 amino acids. With 3 bases clipped from V and 3 bases from J, the junction kept 5 bases outside the gene matches. Germline assignment: CDR1 SGHAT and CDR2 FQDESV (reference sequence). The CDR3 DNA sequence: TGTGCCAGCAGCTTCGGAGCGGGAGCAACAGATACGCAGTATTTT. Amino acid sequence: CASSFGAGATDTQYF.

There are a few counts of this clone. The gene calls are TRBV7-9 and TRBJ2-1, with TRBD1 matching 7 bases. Germline CDR1 reads SEHNR; CDR2 reads FQNEAQ (reference sequence). Trimming removed 5 bases from V and 1 base from J; junction bases left unmatched: 5. The CDR3 sequence is 15 residues long. CDR3 in amino acids: CASSLRQGSYNEQFF. The CDR3 DNA reads TGTGCCAGCAGCCTGCGACAGGGTTCCTACAATGAGCAGTTCTTC.

This chain joins TRBV28 and TRBJ2-1, with D maybe TRBD2 (6 bases). Deletions cut 4 bases from V and 2 bases from J, with 27 bases between. The length of the CDR3 is 20 residues. Germline loops: CDR1 MDHEN, CDR2 SYDVKM. DNA for the CDR3: TGTGCCAGCAGTTATCCGGCTAGCGCCGATTCCCCGTCAGCCTACAATGAGCAGTTCTTC. Translation gives CASSYPASADSPSAYNEQFF.

The V gene is TRBV2, the J gene TRBJ2-7; D not certain. The CDR3 is 12 residues long. Looked up from germline, CDR1 is SNHLY and CDR2 is FYNNEI. Trimming pared 8 bases from V and 5 bases from J, leaving 13 bases between. CDR3 loop: CASLGRRNEQYF. DNA for the CDR3: TGTGCCAGCCTTGGTCGGAGAAACGAGCAGTACTTC. Looking up the rest from reference TRBV2 and TRBJ2-7 gives the full variable domain: EPEVTQTPSHQVTQMGQEVILRCVPISNHLYFYWYRQILGQKVEFLVSFYNNEISEKSEIFDDQFSVERPDGSNFTLKIRSTKLEDSAMYFCASLGRRNEQYFGPGTRLTVT.

CDR3 protein: CASSYSLAVNEQFF. In DNA form, the CDR3 reads TGTGCCAGCAGTTACTCCCTAGCGGTCAATGAGCAGTTCTTC. This chain connects TRBV6-5 to TRBJ2-1; 7 bases are a match to TRBD2. V was pared by 0 bases and J by 6 bases, with 2 bases of the junction left unmatched. CDR1 MNHEY and CDR2 SVGAGI come from the germline V gene. The CDR3 length is 14 residues.

This chain connects TRBV27 to TRBJ2-1, with TRBD2 matching over 8 bases. CDR3 length: 16 amino acids. Germline V CDR1 and CDR2: MNHEY, SMNVEV (reference sequence). The trim removed 7 bases at V and 0 bases at J, leaving 8 bases unmatched. CDR3 protein: CASIDSGADSYNEQFF. The CDR3, as DNA: TGTGCCAGCATCGATAGCGGGGCAGACTCCTACAATGAGCAGTTCTTC.

Written as DNA, the CDR3 is TGTGCCAGCAGCTCCTGGGGACGACCGGGGGGTTCACCCCTCCACTTT. It yields the protein CASSSWGRPGGSPLHF. J is TRBJ1-6 and V is TRBV13, with TRBD1 as a possible D gene (5 bases). V shed 4 bases and J shed 9 bases, with 19 bases lying between them. Germline V gene data show CDR1 as PRHDT and CDR2 as FYEKMQ (reference sequence). This CDR3 is 16 amino acids long.

The chain links TRBV19 to TRBJ1-5, with TRBD1 as a possible D gene (5 bases). Trimming removed 2 bases from V and 6 bases from J, with 14 bases in between. CDR3 length: 15 residues. Germline V gives CDR1 LNHDA, CDR2 SQIVND (reference sequence). The CDR3 DNA sequence: TGTGCCAGTAGTATAAGGGATCCACAGGTTCAGCCCCAGCATTTT. Amino acids: CASSIRDPQVQPQHF.

The chain combines TRBV19 with TRBJ1-2, with TRBD1 as a possible D gene (6 bases). Germline V gene lookup returns CDR1 LNHDA and CDR2 SQIVND (reference sequence). The CDR3 has 17 amino acids. V was cut by 4 bases and J by 0 bases, with 18 bases left in between. The chain's CDR3 is CASSTPWTEGANYGYTF. The CDR3 DNA follows: TGTGCCAGTAGTACCCCTTGGACAGAGGGAGCTAACTATGGCTACACCTTC.

J is TRBJ2-5 and V is TRBV5-8; TRBD2 aligns across 11 bases. Germline V lookup: CDR1 SGHTS, CDR2 YDEGEE. This CDR3 spans 14 amino acids. V lost 0 bases and J lost 5; bases outside the gene matches: 0. CDR3 sequence (DNA): TGTGCCAGCAGCTTGGCTAGCGGGAGGGAGACCCAGTACTTC. Its protein product is CASSLASGRETQYF.

The genes are TRBV5-1 and TRBJ2-7; 9 bases are a match to TRBD1. J was trimmed by 2 bases and V by 4 bases; bases with no gene match: 4. Germline V gene data show CDR1 as SGHRS and CDR2 as YFSETQ. This CDR3 is built from 14 residues. The CDR3, as DNA: TGCGCCAGCAGCCGGACAGGGGAACCCTACGAGCAGTACTTC. Translating gives CASSRTGEPYEQYF.

Here the CDR3 reads CASSRGQGAQETQYF. The CDR3, as DNA: TGCGCCAGCAGCCGGGGACAGGGGGCGCAGGAGACCCAGTACTTC. V gene TRBV5-1 combines with J gene TRBJ2-5, with TRBD1 identical over 12 bases. The germline gives CDR1 SGHRS, CDR2 YFSETQ. This CDR3 has 15 amino acids. Trimming took 4 bases from V and 5 from J; bases not matched to a gene: 6.

The genes are TRBV7-2 and TRBJ2-7; D call uncertain. The CDR3 covers 12 residues. Germline values: CDR1 SGHTA, CDR2 FQGNSA. Trimming cost V 5 bases and J 3 bases, with 8 bases left between them. Here the CDR3 reads CASSRPGYEQYF. The CDR3 DNA reads as TGTGCCAGCAGCCGTCCAGGCTACGAGCAGTACTTC.

V is TRBV11-3 and J is TRBJ2-1, with TRBD2 as a possible D gene (6 bases). The CDR3 length is 18 residues. Germline lookup yields CDR1 SGHNT and CDR2 YENEEA. V dropped 1 base and J dropped 0 bases, with 16 bases sitting between them. CDR3 sequence reads: CASSLGLGRGASYNEQFF. In DNA form, the CDR3 reads TGTGCCAGCAGCTTAGGACTAGGGCGAGGGGCCTCCTACAATGAGCAGTTCTTC.

This chain links TRBV19 with TRBJ2-1, with 9 nucleotides matching TRBD2. V trimming: 11 bases; J trimming: 10 bases; junction bases outside the gene matches: 18. The CDR3 contains 15 residues. Germline V gene sequence: CDR1 LNHDA, CDR2 SQIVND (reference sequence). The CDR3 here is CASSGTSLNMREQFF. As DNA, the CDR3 is TGTGCCTCATCCGGGACTAGCCTTAATATGCGAGAGCAGTTCTTC.

J is TRBJ1-4 and V is TRBV18; D uncertain. This CDR3 contains 17 residues. The ends were cut back, 6 bases at V and 0 bases at J, with 17 bases in the middle. Germline loops: CDR1 KGHSH, CDR2 LQKENI. CDR3 nucleotides: TGTGCCAGCTCCCCGGGTCAGTCGATTGCAACTAATGAAAAACTGTTTTTT. This sequence encodes CASSPGQSIATNEKLFF. Complete variable domain (other parts from reference TRBV18 and TRBJ1-4): NAGVMQNPRHLVRRRGQEARLRCSPMKGHSHVYWYRQLPEEGLKFMVYLQKENIIDESGMPKERFSAEFPKEGPSILRIQQVVRGDSAAYFCASSPGQSIATNEKLFFGSGTQLSVL.

The V gene is TRBV7-2, the J gene TRBJ1-1; 9 positions match TRBD1. The germline V gene has CDR1 SGHTA and CDR2 FQGNSA. The J segment lost 7 bases and the V segment lost 7 bases, leaving 10 bases of the junction unmatched. The CDR3 covers 14 residues. Here the CDR3 reads CASILNRGRGEAFF. For the CDR3, the DNA is TGTGCCAGCATTCTAAACAGGGGGCGCGGTGAAGCTTTCTTT.

The gene calls are TRBV9 and TRBJ2-7, with TRBD1 as a possible D gene (6 bases). This CDR3 has 16 amino acids. The germline CDR1 and CDR2 sequences are SGDLS and YYNGEE. Trimming cost V 4 bases and J 5 bases, with 22 bases left between them. In DNA, the CDR3 is TGTGCCAGCAGCCCTACTGTAATGAGGGGGATCAACGAGCAGTACTTC. Amino acids: CASSPTVMRGINEQYF.

The chain has TRBV4-3 and TRBJ1-2; tentative D call: TRBD1 (6 bases). This CDR3 has 15 residues. Per the germline V gene, CDR1 is LGHNA and CDR2 is YSLEER. Trimming pared 3 bases from V and 6 bases from J, leaving 17 bases between. CDR3 sequence: CASSHGQSQEHGYTF. The CDR3 DNA reads TGCGCCAGCAGCCATGGACAGTCACAAGAGCATGGCTACACCTTC.

This chain connects TRBV7-6 to TRBJ2-7; 9 nucleotides align to TRBD2. From germline, CDR1 is SGHVS and CDR2 FNYEAQ. The J segment lost 4 bases and the V segment lost 4 bases, leaving 2 bases of the junction unmatched. There are 13 residues in the CDR3. CDR3 residues: CASSSLAGYEQYF. The CDR3 DNA is TGTGCCAGCAGCTCCCTAGCGGGGTACGAGCAGTACTTC.

The J gene is TRBJ2-6, the V gene TRBV7-3; 8 nucleotides line up with TRBD1. V trimming: 3 bases; J trimming: 4 bases; junction bases outside the gene matches: 8. The CDR3 sequence is 17 residues long. Germline loops: CDR1 SGHTA, CDR2 FQGTGA. CDR3: CASSLRTGSRGANVLTF. The DNA of the CDR3 is TGTGCCAGCAGCTTGAGGACAGGGTCGAGGGGGGCCAACGTCCTGACTTTC.

V and J are TRBV23-1 and TRBJ2-7; TRBD1 matches 8 bases. TRBV23-1 is known as an ORF, though its function is uncertain. This CDR3 spans 17 amino acids. The ends lost 1 base at V and 3 bases at J; junction bases unmatched: 11. CDR3 loop: CASSQYDVDRVSYEQYF. The DNA for the CDR3 is TGCGCCAGCAGTCAATATGATGTGGACAGGGTCAGCTACGAGCAGTACTTC.

The chain combines TRBV6-4 with TRBJ2-7, with 9 bases aligning to TRBD1. CDR3 size: 14 residues. Germline CDR1 and CDR2: MRHNA and SNTAGT. The ends lost 9 bases at V and 2 bases at J; junction bases unmatched: 8. CDR3: CASNRDRAPYEQYF. CDR3 DNA sequence: TGTGCCAGTAACCGGGACAGGGCCCCCTACGAGCAGTACTTC.

The J gene is TRBJ2-2, the V gene TRBV7-9, with 10 positions matching TRBD2. This CDR3 spans 16 amino acids. Germline trimming cut 5 bases from V and 6 bases from J; bases unmatched to any gene: 9. Germline CDR1 reads SEHNR; CDR2 reads FQNEAQ (reference sequence). Written as DNA, the CDR3 is TGTGCCAGCAGCACCGCGGCTAGCGGGAGTGCCGGGGAGCTGTTTTTT. This translates into CASSTAASGSAGELFF.